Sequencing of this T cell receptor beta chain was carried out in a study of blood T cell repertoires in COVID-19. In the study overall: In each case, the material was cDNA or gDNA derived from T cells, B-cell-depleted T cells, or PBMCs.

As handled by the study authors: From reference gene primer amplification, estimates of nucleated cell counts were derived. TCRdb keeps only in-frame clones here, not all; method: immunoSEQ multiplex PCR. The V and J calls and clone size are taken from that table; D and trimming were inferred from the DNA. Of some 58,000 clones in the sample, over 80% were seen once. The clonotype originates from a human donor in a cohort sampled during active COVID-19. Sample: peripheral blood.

This chain's CDR3 is CASSEWAVTEAFF. The CDR3 DNA follows: TGTGCCAGCAGTGAATGGGCTGTAACTGAAGCTTTCTTT. The chain combines TRBV6-1 with TRBJ1-1; D gene unclear. V lost 2 bases, J lost 5 bases, and 9 bases lay in between. Germline lookup yields CDR1 MNHNS and CDR2 SASEGT. This CDR3 has 13 amino acids.